A selection of T cell receptor beta chains follows, all from one sample in a study of chemoradiotherapy in HPV16-positive cancers. Measured with immunoSEQ multiplex PCR; TCRdb has only the in-frame clones, and not every one. The table shows over 5,000 clones, with around 77% occurring only once. The specimen comprised tumor tissue, sampled from a patient who underwent chemoradiotherapy. The receptors were sampled from a human donor with HPV-associated anogenital cancer. Each CDR3 is given with its conserved first and last residue. A D gene is named only where the DNA matches it firmly. Size tells how often a clone was seen (once, few, many) or the class of an expanded clone, and some rows leave it out.

abundance: -
d_gene: -
v_gene: TRBV11-2
j_gene: TRBJ1-2
CDR3nt: TGTGCCAGCACCCACAGGGTCAACTATGGCTACACCTTC
CDR3aa: CASTHRVNYGYTF

abundance: -
d_gene: -
v_gene: TRBV9
j_gene: TRBJ1-2
CDR3nt: TGTGCCAGCAGCGCGTTTGGGGCTAACTATGGCTACACCTTC
CDR3aa: CASSAFGANYGYTF

abundance: -
d_gene: -
v_gene: TRBV5-1
j_gene: TRBJ2-7
CDR3nt: TGCGCCAGCAGCTTAAGGAGCTCCTACGAGCAGTACTTC
CDR3aa: CASSLRSSYEQYF

abundance: -
d_gene: -
v_gene: TRBV7-3
j_gene: TRBJ1-1
CDR3nt: TGTGCCAGCAGCCCCGCGCGAAAGAACACTGAAGCTTTCTTT
CDR3aa: CASSPARKNTEAFF

abundance: -
d_gene: -
v_gene: TRBV5-4
j_gene: TRBJ2-7
CDR3nt: TGTGCCAGCAGCTTGGACAGGGTAGGCGAGCAGTACTTC
CDR3aa: CASSLDRVGEQYF

abundance: -
d_gene: TRBD2
v_gene: TRBV7-9
j_gene: TRBJ2-5
CDR3nt: TGTGCCAGCAGCCCCACCTCCGGGGGGAAACAAGAGACCCAGTACTTC
CDR3aa: CASSPTSGGKQETQYF

abundance: few
d_gene: TRBD2
v_gene: TRBV7-9
j_gene: TRBJ2-7
CDR3nt: TGTGCCAGCAGCTCAGCGGGGGAGCAGTACTTC
CDR3aa: CASSSAGEQYF

abundance: -
d_gene: TRBD1
v_gene: TRBV7-2
j_gene: TRBJ2-3
CDR3nt: TGTGCCAGCAGCTTAGCTATACAGGGGGCAGGAACAGATACGCAGTATTTT
CDR3aa: CASSLAIQGAGTDTQYF

abundance: once
d_gene: -
v_gene: TRBV5-1
j_gene: TRBJ1-2
CDR3nt: TGCGCCAGCAGCCGGCAGGGTGATAATTATGAGGGCTACACCTTC
CDR3aa: CASSRQGDNYEGYTF

abundance: -
d_gene: -
v_gene: TRBV6-1
j_gene: TRBJ2-7
CDR3nt: TGTGCCAGCACCCTGAACAGGGACGAGCAGTACTTC
CDR3aa: CASTLNRDEQYF

abundance: -
d_gene: -
v_gene: TRBV29-1
j_gene: TRBJ1-2
CDR3nt: TGCAGCGTCACGGGGGGGTCAGAAGGCTACACCTTC
CDR3aa: CSVTGGSEGYTF

abundance: -
d_gene: -
v_gene: TRBV6-1
j_gene: TRBJ2-7
CDR3nt: TGTGCCAGCAGTTCAGGACAGAACTACGAGCAGTACTTC
CDR3aa: CASSSGQNYEQYF

abundance: -
d_gene: TRBD1
v_gene: TRBV7-9
j_gene: TRBJ2-3
CDR3nt: TGTGCCAGCAGCCAGGGGGCCGGAGGAGATACGCAGTATTTT
CDR3aa: CASSQGAGGDTQYF

abundance: -
d_gene: -
v_gene: TRBV5-5
j_gene: TRBJ2-2
CDR3nt: TGTGCCAGCAGCTTGGTTGGGCCCGGGGAGCTGTTTTTT
CDR3aa: CASSLVGPGELFF

abundance: few
d_gene: TRBD1
v_gene: TRBV5-4
j_gene: TRBJ1-2
CDR3nt: TGTGCCAGCAGCTTGGAACCCCGACAGGGGGCTAACTATGGCTACACCTTC
CDR3aa: CASSLEPRQGANYGYTF

abundance: -
d_gene: -
v_gene: TRBV5-1
j_gene: TRBJ1-5
CDR3nt: TGCGCCAGCAGCTTGGACGAGAGCAATCAGCCCCAGCATTTT
CDR3aa: CASSLDESNQPQHF

abundance: few
d_gene: TRBD2
v_gene: TRBV19
j_gene: TRBJ2-7
CDR3nt: TGTGCCAGTAGTACCTCTAGCGGGAGATACGAGCAGTACTTC
CDR3aa: CASSTSSGRYEQYF

abundance: -
d_gene: -
v_gene: TRBV10-1
j_gene: TRBJ1-1
CDR3nt: TGCGCCAGTAGCCCGACAGCCGCTCTGAACACTGAAGCTTTCTTT
CDR3aa: CASSPTAALNTEAFF

abundance: -
d_gene: -
v_gene: TRBV15
j_gene: TRBJ2-5
CDR3nt: TGTGCCACCAGCAAAAGCAGGGAAGGAACAGAGCAGTACTTC
CDR3aa: CATSKSREGTEQYF

abundance: once
d_gene: -
v_gene: TRBV11-3
j_gene: TRBJ1-1
CDR3nt: TGTGCCAGCAGCTTAGTTCAGGGGAACACTGAAGCTTTCTTT
CDR3aa: CASSLVQGNTEAFF

abundance: once
d_gene: -
v_gene: TRBV13
j_gene: TRBJ2-7
CDR3nt: TGTGCCAGCAGCGCGGAAACGGCCTACGAGCAGTACTTC
CDR3aa: CASSAETAYEQYF

abundance: -
d_gene: -
v_gene: TRBV9
j_gene: TRBJ2-7
CDR3nt: TGTGCCAGCAGCGTAGATGGGATGGGAATCAACGAGCAGTACTTC
CDR3aa: CASSVDGMGINEQYF

abundance: -
d_gene: -
v_gene: TRBV10-1
j_gene: TRBJ2-3
CDR3nt: TGCGCCAGCAGTGGGACCGGCACAGATACGCAGTATTTT
CDR3aa: CASSGTGTDTQYF

abundance: -
d_gene: -
v_gene: TRBV5-1
j_gene: TRBJ1-1
CDR3nt: TGCGCCAGCAGCTTTTCTGAGGGTACTGAAGCTTTCTTT
CDR3aa: CASSFSEGTEAFF

abundance: -
d_gene: TRBD1
v_gene: TRBV11-3
j_gene: TRBJ1-2
CDR3nt: TGTGCCAGCAGCTCGGACAGGGCGGGCTATGGCTACACCTTC
CDR3aa: CASSSDRAGYGYTF

abundance: -
d_gene: -
v_gene: TRBV29-1
j_gene: TRBJ2-7
CDR3nt: TGCAGCGTCCGGGACGGGTCCTACGAGCAGTACTTC
CDR3aa: CSVRDGSYEQYF

abundance: -
d_gene: -
v_gene: TRBV20-1
j_gene: TRBJ1-2
CDR3nt: TGCAGTGCTAGGGCTGGTCGGGGCTACACCTTC
CDR3aa: CSARAGRGYTF

abundance: few
d_gene: -
v_gene: TRBV27
j_gene: TRBJ1-1
CDR3nt: TGTGCCAGCAGTCAAGACAACTTTAACACTGAAGCTTTCTTT
CDR3aa: CASSQDNFNTEAFF

abundance: -
d_gene: -
v_gene: TRBV6-1
j_gene: TRBJ2-5
CDR3nt: TGTGCCAGCAGTTTCTTCGAAGAGACCCAGTACTTC
CDR3aa: CASSFFEETQYF

abundance: -
d_gene: TRBD1
v_gene: TRBV5-4
j_gene: TRBJ2-5
CDR3nt: TGTGCCAGCAGCCCGACAGGGACACAAGAGACCCAGTACTTC
CDR3aa: CASSPTGTQETQYF

abundance: -
d_gene: -
v_gene: TRBV19
j_gene: TRBJ2-5
CDR3nt: TGTGCCAGTATAGGGGAAGGGGGGCAAGAGACCCAGTACTTC
CDR3aa: CASIGEGGQETQYF

abundance: -
d_gene: TRBD2
v_gene: TRBV7-2
j_gene: TRBJ2-1
CDR3nt: TGTGCCAGCAGCCCCCTGCGGGGGGGGGTCTCTGAGCAGTTCTTC
CDR3aa: CASSPLRGGVSEQFF

abundance: few
d_gene: TRBD1
v_gene: TRBV28
j_gene: TRBJ1-2
CDR3nt: TGTGCCAGCAGAACGGGGGACAGGAACTATGGCTACACCTTC
CDR3aa: CASRTGDRNYGYTF

abundance: -
d_gene: -
v_gene: TRBV30
j_gene: TRBJ1-2
CDR3nt: TGTGCCTGGAGTGTTCCCCTGGGTGGCTACACCTTC
CDR3aa: CAWSVPLGGYTF

abundance: -
d_gene: -
v_gene: TRBV9
j_gene: TRBJ2-1
CDR3nt: TGTGCCAGCAGCTACGAGGGTGAGCAGTTCTTC
CDR3aa: CASSYEGEQFF

abundance: -
d_gene: -
v_gene: TRBV21-1
j_gene: TRBJ1-5
CDR3nt: TGTGCCAGCAGCGTAGCGAATCAGCCCCAGCATTTT
CDR3aa: CASSVANQPQHF

abundance: -
d_gene: -
v_gene: TRBV29-1
j_gene: TRBJ1-1
CDR3nt: TGCAGCGTTCAGACGGAGGGGGACACTGAAGCTTTCTTT
CDR3aa: CSVQTEGDTEAFF

abundance: -
d_gene: TRBD2
v_gene: TRBV28
j_gene: TRBJ2-1
CDR3nt: TGTGCCAGCAGTGTAGGCCTAGCGGGGGGGCGAGGTGAGCAGTTCTTC
CDR3aa: CASSVGLAGGRGEQFF